The 27 T cell receptor beta chains below were found in one sample sequenced in a study of PD-L1 blockade in urothelial cancer. Using immunoSEQ multiplex PCR, the repertoire was profiled, and TCRdb retains in-frame clones only, with some absent. This sample carries 100,000 to 150,000 clones, about 82% of them seen once, and the ten largest clones take 2.4%. The time point denotes: peripheral blood 6 weeks after treatment start. The material sequenced was PBMCs, taken around atezolizumab (anti-PD-L1) treatment. The source is a man aged 50 or older with urothelial cancer.

With respect to this clone: At one of its ends the junction is not consistent with the germline gene, which may arise from a read error. V and J are TRBV30 and TRBJ1-2; a possible D gene is TRBD1 (6 bases). Germline CDR1 GTSNPN, CDR2 SVGIG (reference sequence). This CDR3 comprises 14 residues. The CDR3 DNA sequence: TGTGTCTGGAGTGTACCCCCCCTGACAGGTCCCAACACCTTC. Its protein is CVWSVPPLTGPNTF.

This clone came up a few times. The chain has TRBV6-6 and TRBJ1-2; the D is unclear. V was clipped by 11 bases and J by 8 bases, with 12 bases between them. Germline CDR1 is MNHNY and CDR2 is SVGAGI (reference sequence). CDR3 length: 10 amino acids. CDR3 bases: TGTGCCTCTGCCGCGAGGGGCTACACCTTC. Residues: CASAARGYTF.

V and J are TRBV6-5 and TRBJ2-5; perhaps TRBD2 as D (7 bases). The germline V gene encodes CDR1 MNHEY and CDR2 SVGAGI. V lost 6 bases and J lost 10, with 21 bases in between. The CDR3 has 14 residues. The CDR3 spells CASSRRTAGGHQYF. CDR3 DNA: TGTGCCAGCAGCCGACGGACGGCCGGGGGGCACCAGTACTTC.

This clone was observed a single time. The genes are TRBV19 and TRBJ2-7; the D is unclear. The V end was cut by 3 bases, the J end by 6 bases, with 9 bases between. The CDR3 contains 12 residues. The germline gives CDR1 LNHDA, CDR2 SQIVND (reference sequence). The CDR3 sequence: CASSIGFSEQYF. The CDR3, as DNA: TGTGCCAGTAGTATCGGTTTTAGCGAGCAGTACTTC.

The CDR3 DNA reads TGTGCCAGCTTCGGACAGTCGAACACCGGGGAGCTGTTTTTT. Amino acid sequence: CASFGQSNTGELFF. The gene calls are TRBV18 and TRBJ2-2, with D possibly matching TRBD1 (6 bases). Germline values: CDR1 KGHSH, CDR2 LQKENI. Trimming stripped 7 bases from V and 0 bases from J, with 9 bases between. CDR3 length equals 14 residues.

The table lists this clone with a count of one. J is TRBJ2-2 and V is TRBV30, with D perhaps matching TRBD1 (5 bases). Trimming pared 0 bases from V and 4 bases from J, leaving 9 bases between. The CDR3 runs to 14 residues. Germline CDR1 reads GTSNPN; CDR2 reads SVGIG (reference sequence). The CDR3 protein is CAWSVQGVTGELFF. The CDR3 bases are TGTGCCTGGAGTGTACAAGGGGTCACCGGGGAGCTGTTTTTT.

The chain is built from TRBV7-2 and TRBJ2-7; D is possibly TRBD1 (6 bases). The V gene lost 3 bases and the J gene lost 2 bases, with 8 bases spanning the gap. This CDR3 has 13 residues. Germline CDR1 reads SGHTA; CDR2 reads FQGNSA. The CDR3 DNA is TGTGCCAGCAGCTTCGACAGGACCTACGAGCAGTACTTC. Its translation: CASSFDRTYEQYF. Supplemented by reference TRBV7-2 and TRBJ2-7, the full variable domain reads GAGVSQSPSNKVTEKGKDVELRCDPISGHTALYWYRQSLGQGLEFLIYFQGNSAPDKSGLPSDRFSAERTGGSVSTLTIQRTQQEDSAVYLCASSFDRTYEQYFGPGTRLTVT.

The rearrangement links TRBV10-2 to TRBJ1-5; 7 nucleotides align to TRBD1. This CDR3 spans 16 amino acids. CDR1 WSHSY and CDR2 SAAADI come from the germline V gene. After removal of 4 bases from V and 2 bases from J, the junction contained 8 bases not matched to a gene. The CDR3 loop reads CASSGGGPRGNQPQHF. The DNA of the CDR3 is TGCGCCAGCAGTGGAGGGGGCCCCAGGGGCAATCAGCCCCAGCATTTT.

This clone was recorded only once. V usage is TRBV7-9 and J usage is TRBJ1-5; 7 bases are shared with TRBD1. CDR1 SEHNR and CDR2 FQNEAQ come from the germline V gene (reference sequence). With 3 bases clipped from V and 3 bases from J, the junction kept 5 bases outside the gene matches. There are 15 residues in the CDR3. The CDR3 reads CASSFGTANNQPQHF. The CDR3 bases are TGTGCCAGCAGCTTCGGGACAGCAAACAATCAGCCCCAGCATTTT.

This chain connects TRBV7-2 to TRBJ2-2, with a possible D match to TRBD2 (5 bases). CDR1 is SGHTA and CDR2 is FQGNSA in the germline V gene. The CDR3 is made up of 15 amino acids. V was shortened by 5 bases and J by 1 base, with 11 bases between the two germline ends. CDR3 in DNA: TGTGCCAGCAGCGTATTGCGGGTGAACACCGGGGAGCTGTTTTTT. Translated: CASSVLRVNTGELFF.

The chain employs TRBV5-6 and TRBJ2-7, with a tentative D call TRBD2 (6 bases). The CDR3 runs 13 residues. Trimming removed 1 base from V and 6 bases from J, with 11 bases in between. Germline values: CDR1 SGHDT, CDR2 YYEEEE. The chain's CDR3 is CASSLYYSGEQYF. In DNA, the CDR3 is TGTGCCAGCAGCTTGTACTATAGCGGCGAGCAGTACTTC. The variable domain in full, completed from reference TRBV5-6 and TRBJ2-7, reads DAGVTQSPTHLIKTRGQQVTLRCSPKSGHDTVSWYQQALGQGPQFIFQYYEEEERQRGNFPDRFSGHQFPNYSSELNVNALLLGDSALYLCASSLYYSGEQYFGPGTRLTVT.

This chain uses TRBV20-1 with TRBJ1-1, with D unclear. The germline V gene has CDR1 DFQATT and CDR2 SNEGSKA (reference sequence). CDR3 length equals 10 residues. The V end lost 6 bases, the J end lost 2 bases, and 4 bases lay between the germline ends. The CDR3 bases are TGCAGTGCCCAAAACACTGAAGCTTTCTTT. Its translation: CSAQNTEAFF.

V usage is TRBV28 and J usage is TRBJ2-2; D not certain. Germline CDR1 reads MDHEN; CDR2 reads SYDVKM. With 3 bases removed from V and 3 bases from J, the gap between germline ends came to 8 bases. The CDR3 loop spans 14 amino acids. CDR3 amino acids: CASSLPIYTGELFF. The DNA of the CDR3 is TGTGCCAGCAGTTTGCCTATCTACACCGGGGAGCTGTTTTTT.

The chain combines TRBV19 with TRBJ2-5; 15 positions match TRBD2. Germline V gene lookup returns CDR1 LNHDA and CDR2 SQIVND (reference sequence). The CDR3 totals 17 residues. The V and J ends lost 1 base and 5 bases, in that order; junction bases with no gene match: 5. In nucleotides, the CDR3 is TGTGCCAGTAGTATAGGCCTGGGACTAGCGGGAGGTGAGACCCAGTACTTC. The encoded protein is CASSIGLGLAGGETQYF.

The rearrangement uses TRBV5-4 and TRBJ2-7, with a weak D call TRBD2 (7 bases). CDR3 size: 14 residues. The germline V gene has CDR1 SGHNT and CDR2 YYREEE (reference sequence). The germline V and J ends were trimmed by 1 base and 4 bases, with 12 bases remaining between them. Written as DNA, the CDR3 is TGTGCCAGCAGCTTGTGGGGGGGGACATACGAGCAGTACTTC. Protein: CASSLWGGTYEQYF.

The chain couples TRBV18 to TRBJ2-5; D ambiguous. CDR1 KGHSH and CDR2 LQKENI come from the germline V gene. V dropped 1 base and J dropped 3 bases, with 9 bases sitting between them. The CDR3 covers 14 residues. CDR3 protein: CASSPLRSEETQYF. The CDR3 DNA sequence: TGTGCCAGCTCACCACTCAGGTCCGAAGAGACCCAGTACTTC.

V gene TRBV4-1 combines with J gene TRBJ2-3; TRBD2 matches 13 bases. With V trimmed by 1 base and J by 5 bases, 6 bases remained unmatched. This CDR3 is built from 17 residues. Germline V gene sequence: CDR1 MGHRA, CDR2 YSYEKL. CDR3 residues: CASSQGIGLAGEDTQYF. CDR3 nucleotides: TGCGCCAGCAGCCAAGGGATAGGACTAGCGGGAGAAGATACGCAGTATTTT.

This rearrangement joins TRBV5-3 to TRBJ2-5; 9 nucleotides align to TRBD1. TRBV5-3 is designated an ORF whose function remains uncertain. The junction had 4 bases not matched to a gene; V was cut back by 2 bases and J by 2 bases. The CDR3 length is 15 residues. The CDR3 here is CARSFGTGHQETQYF. The CDR3 nucleotides read TGTGCCAGAAGCTTCGGGACAGGGCATCAAGAGACCCAGTACTTC.

This chain connects TRBV7-3 to TRBJ2-1, with 10 bases lining up with TRBD2. The CDR3 has 16 residues. Germline V gene sequence: CDR1 SGHTA, CDR2 FQGTGA. The J segment lost 5 bases and the V segment lost 4 bases, leaving 8 bases of the junction unmatched. CDR3: CASSSFPSGRHNEQFF. Written as DNA, the CDR3 is TGTGCCAGCAGCTCTTTTCCTAGCGGGAGACACAATGAGCAGTTCTTC.

This clone was observed a single time. This chain joins TRBV28 and TRBJ2-7; 9 bases line up with TRBD1. CDR3 length: 15 amino acids. The germline V gene encodes CDR1 MDHEN and CDR2 SYDVKM. V trimming: 7 bases; J trimming: 6 bases; junction bases outside the gene matches: 13. CDR3 sequence: CASITAPGQGSEQYF. The CDR3 DNA follows: TGTGCCAGCATCACCGCCCCGGGACAGGGTAGCGAGCAGTACTTC.

The V call is TRBV18, the J call TRBJ1-4; no reliable D call. Germline V gene sequence: CDR1 KGHSH, CDR2 LQKENI. The CDR3 sequence is 15 residues long. V was cut by 4 bases and J by 0 bases, with 9 bases left in between. The chain's CDR3 is CASSRATATNEKLFF. The CDR3 DNA reads TGTGCCAGCTCACGAGCAACTGCAACTAATGAAAAACTGTTTTTT. Combining the CDR3 with reference TRBV18 and TRBJ1-4 gives the whole variable domain NAGVMQNPRHLVRRRGQEARLRCSPMKGHSHVYWYRQLPEEGLKFMVYLQKENIIDESGMPKERFSAEFPKEGPSILRIQQVVRGDSAAYFCASSRATATNEKLFFGSGTQLSVL.

CDR3 sequence: CASNLGLAGFRERTDTQYF. The CDR3 DNA sequence: TGTGCCAGCAACTTGGGACTAGCGGGATTCAGGGAGCGCACAGATACGCAGTATTTT. V and J are TRBV7-8 and TRBJ2-3; 13 bases line up with TRBD2. The V and J ends lost 7 bases and 1 base, in that order; junction bases with no gene match: 14. The CDR3 sequence is 19 residues long. The germline V gene has CDR1 SGHVS and CDR2 FQNEAQ.

V is TRBV6-4 and J is TRBJ1-1, with TRBD1 matching over 9 bases. This CDR3 is built from 14 residues. Trimming at V came to 8 bases and at J to 4 bases, leaving 8 bases not matched to a gene. Per the germline V gene, CDR1 is MRHNA and CDR2 is SNTAGT. The CDR3 nucleotides read TGTGCCAGCCGCGGGACAGGGCTAGCCACTGAAGCTTTCTTT. This sequence encodes CASRGTGLATEAFF.

This clone occurred once. This chain connects TRBV5-5 to TRBJ1-4; 7 bases are a match to TRBD1. The junction had 8 bases not matched to a gene; V was cut back by 4 bases and J by 8 bases. This CDR3 has 14 amino acids. The V gene's germline CDR1 is SGHKS and CDR2 YYEKEE (reference sequence). CDR3 sequence (DNA): TGTGCCAGCAGCCGCCCCGGGACAGCAGAAAAACTGTTTTTT. Its protein is CASSRPGTAEKLFF.

The CDR3 sequence is CATSRGLAGVTYEQYF. Here the CDR3 DNA reads TGTGCCACCAGCAGGGGACTAGCGGGAGTTACCTACGAGCAGTACTTC. The V and J genes are TRBV15 and TRBJ2-7; 14 positions match TRBD2. CDR1 and CDR2 from the germline V gene are LNHNV and YYDKDF (reference sequence). The CDR3 has 16 residues. V lost 3 bases and J lost 2; bases outside the gene matches: 3.

This CDR3 reads CASSLAQGRYNEQFF. CDR3 nucleotide sequence: TGTGCCAGCAGCTTAGCTCAGGGGCGCTACAATGAGCAGTTCTTC. The rearrangement links TRBV11-2 to TRBJ2-1; D is possibly TRBD1 (6 bases). This CDR3 spans 15 amino acids. Between the trimmed V and J ends, which lost 1 base and 3 bases, there was a span of 10 bases. In germline, CDR1 is SGHAT, CDR2 FQNNGV.

This clone was observed once. The chain combines TRBV19 with TRBJ1-2; TRBD1 is a possible D gene (5 bases). There are 16 residues in the CDR3. Germline V CDR1 and CDR2: LNHDA, SQIVND (reference sequence). Trimming removed 3 bases at V and 4 bases at J, with 18 bases between. CDR3 coding DNA: TGTGCCAGTAGTATGGAGTATTCGGGGGGAGCCTATGGCTACACCTTC. Amino acid sequence: CASSMEYSGGAYGYTF.